Below are 9 T cell receptor beta chains sequenced from a single sample in a study of early T cells in non-severe SARS-CoV-2 infection. TCRdb re-called the 5' RACE reads with MiXCR, one entry per CDR3 protein. The repertoire holds tens of thousands of distinct CDR3 sequences, approximately 13% seen once, with about 6.5% in the top ten. Sample: whole blood. The receptors stem from an adult who was a healthcare worker with PCR-confirmed SARS-CoV-2 infection or an uninfected control (not recorded which).

Details on this clonotype: This clone may be a read error of a much larger clone one base away. The V gene is TRBV12-3 or TRBV12-4, the J gene TRBJ1-4; D uncertain. Trimming shortened V by 2 bases and J by 10 bases, and 14 bases separated the two germline ends. The CDR3 is 14 amino acids. DNA of the CDR3: TGTGCCAGCAGTTTATCCAGCACCTCTGTAAAACTGTTTTTT. Residues: CASSLSSTSVKLFF.

The rearrangement uses TRBV15 and TRBJ2-7; tentatively, D is TRBD1 or TRBD2 (6 bases each). Trimming took 0 bases from V and 2 from J, leaving 14 bases between them. Germline-derived CDR1 and CDR2 are LNHNV and YYDKDF (reference sequence). The CDR3 length is 16 residues. The CDR3 DNA reads TGTGCCACCAGCAGAGATAAGGGGGGAGTGACCTACGAGCAGTACTTC. Residues: CATSRDKGGVTYEQYF.

This clonotype was detected a few times. The J gene is TRBJ2-1, the V gene TRBV5-1, with TRBD2 identical over 8 bases. CDR3 size: 16 residues. Unmatched junction bases numbered 9, after V lost 4 bases and J lost 3 bases. Germline CDR1 and CDR2: SGHRS and YFSETQ. CDR3 DNA sequence: TGCGCCAGCAGCGCGCCAATAGCGGGACACTACAATGAGCAGTTCTTC. It codes for CASSAPIAGHYNEQFF.

This chain links TRBV19 with TRBJ2-1, with 9 bases identical to TRBD1. CDR1 and CDR2 from the germline V gene are LNHDA and SQIVND (reference sequence). The CDR3 spans 15 residues. J gave up 4 bases and V 7 bases, and 8 bases lay outside the gene matches. The CDR3 DNA is TGTGCCAGTACACCCACAGGGGGCGTTTACAATGAGCAGTTCTTC. This translates into CASTPTGGVYNEQFF.

This clonotype was counted ten times or more. This chain connects TRBV20-1 to TRBJ2-1; unclear D gene. Germline CDR1 is DFQATT and CDR2 is SNEGSKA (reference sequence). Trimming removed 6 bases at V and 6 bases at J, with 9 bases between. The CDR3 extends over 11 amino acids. This CDR3 is CSAAWGNEQFF. Written as DNA, the CDR3 is TGCAGTGCCGCATGGGGCAATGAGCAGTTCTTC.

This clonotype was observed a few times. The chain recombines TRBV10-1 with TRBJ2-7, with TRBD1 identical over 8 bases. The CDR3 is 17 residues long. CDR1 WNHNN and CDR2 SYGVQD come from the germline V gene (reference sequence). The trim removed 7 bases at V and 4 bases at J, leaving 18 bases unmatched. The CDR3 nucleotides are TGCGCCAGCACCCCGAGCCGGGGACAGGAGGATCGGTACGAGCAGTACTTC. It specifies CASTPSRGQEDRYEQYF.

This clonotype was observed at least ten times. The V gene is TRBV3-1, the J gene TRBJ1-6; 9 nucleotides align to TRBD1. The CDR3 totals 15 residues. V lost 4 bases to trimming and J lost 5 bases; unmatched junction nucleotides: 3. In germline, CDR1 is LGHDT, CDR2 YNNKEL (reference sequence). The CDR3 DNA reads TGTGCCAGCAGCCCTCGGACAGGGGATAATTCACCCCTCCACTTT. Its protein is CASSPRTGDNSPLHF.

The genes are TRBV7-9 and TRBJ1-2, with D hard to call. The CDR3 contains 13 residues. V was clipped by 2 bases and J by 4 bases, with 8 bases between them. CDR1 and CDR2 (germline): SEHNR, FQNEAQ (reference sequence). CDR3 coding DNA: TGTGCCAGCAGCTTAAGACCCAGCTATGGCTACACCTTC. This sequence encodes CASSLRPSYGYTF.

The CDR3 nucleotides read TGTGCCAGCAGGGCAAGCGGGGGCTCCTACAATGAGCAGTTCTTC. Translated: CASRASGGSYNEQFF. This chain links TRBV6-2 or TRBV6-3 with TRBJ2-1, with 8 bases fitting TRBD2. This CDR3 is 15 amino acids long. V lost 6 bases, J lost 0 bases, and 4 bases stayed unmatched. Germline V gene data show CDR1 as MNHEY and CDR2 as SVGEGT.